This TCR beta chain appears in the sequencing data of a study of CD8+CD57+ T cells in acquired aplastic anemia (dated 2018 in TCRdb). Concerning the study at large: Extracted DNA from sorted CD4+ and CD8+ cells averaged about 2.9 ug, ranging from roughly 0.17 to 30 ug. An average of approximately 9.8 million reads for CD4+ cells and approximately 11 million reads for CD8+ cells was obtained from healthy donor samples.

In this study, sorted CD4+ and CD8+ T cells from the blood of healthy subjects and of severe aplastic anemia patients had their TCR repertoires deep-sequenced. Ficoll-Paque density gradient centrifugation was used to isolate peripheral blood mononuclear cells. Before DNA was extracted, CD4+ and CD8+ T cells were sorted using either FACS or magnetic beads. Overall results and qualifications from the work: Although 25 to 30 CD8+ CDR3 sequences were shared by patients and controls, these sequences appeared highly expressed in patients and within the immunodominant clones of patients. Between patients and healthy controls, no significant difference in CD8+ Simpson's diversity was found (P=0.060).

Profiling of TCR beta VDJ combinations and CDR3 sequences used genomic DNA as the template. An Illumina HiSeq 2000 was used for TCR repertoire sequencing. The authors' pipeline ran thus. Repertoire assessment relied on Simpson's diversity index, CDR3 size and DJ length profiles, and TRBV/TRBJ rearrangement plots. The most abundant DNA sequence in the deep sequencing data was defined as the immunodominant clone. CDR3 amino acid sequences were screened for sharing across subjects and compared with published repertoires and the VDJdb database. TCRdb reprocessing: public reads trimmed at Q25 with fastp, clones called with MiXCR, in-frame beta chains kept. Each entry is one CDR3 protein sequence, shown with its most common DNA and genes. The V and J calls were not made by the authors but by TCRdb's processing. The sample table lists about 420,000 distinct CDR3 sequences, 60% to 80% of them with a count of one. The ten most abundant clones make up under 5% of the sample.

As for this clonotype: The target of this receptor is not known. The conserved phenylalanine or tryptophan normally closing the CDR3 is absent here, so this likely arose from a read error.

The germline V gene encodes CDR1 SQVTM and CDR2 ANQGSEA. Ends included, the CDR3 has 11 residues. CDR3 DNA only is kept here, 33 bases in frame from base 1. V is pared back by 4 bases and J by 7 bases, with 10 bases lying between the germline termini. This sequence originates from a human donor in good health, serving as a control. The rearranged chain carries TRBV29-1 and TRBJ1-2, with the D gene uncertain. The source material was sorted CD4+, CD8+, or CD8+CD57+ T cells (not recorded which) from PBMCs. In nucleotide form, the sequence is TGCAGCGTTGGGAGGGCGGCTGGCTACACCGTC. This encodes CSVGRAAGYTV.